This T cell receptor beta chain appears in the sequencing data of a study of shared clonotypes between healthy human individuals. The wider study: Each donor's CD4 naive and CD4 memory cells filled three plates apiece, CD8 naive two, and CD8 memory one.

This clone was seen repeatedly, ten times or more. Antigen unknown. Sorted-subset replicate PCRs used 200 ng DNA, roughly 28,000 T cell genomes. Profiling relied on immunoSEQ multiplex PCR, and the TCRdb table lists in-frame clones only, not all of them. The sample lists approximately 95,000 clones; roughly two thirds were seen once. The study, taken as a whole, reports: Between a handful of donors, naive CD4 clonotypes were shared at a level of about 5%.

There are 16 residues in the CDR3. Sequenced sample: memory CD8+ T cells sorted from blood. The subset is: CD45RO+ cells pooled with CCR7-negative TemRA cells. The rearrangement joins TRBV21-1 to TRBJ2-7; no check of the table's D call, TRBD2, against the DNA was made. TRBV21-1 is reported as a pseudogene. The TCR was taken from a man aged 25-45 years in good health. The CDR3 spells CASRRRANGAAYEQYF. Here the CDR3 DNA reads TGTGCCAGCAGAAGAAGAGCTAACGGAGCTGCCTACGAGCAGTACTTC.